The 31 T cell receptor beta chains given below trace back to one sample, sequenced in a study of shared clonotypes between healthy human individuals. Clones were sequenced by immunoSEQ multiplex PCR, and TCRdb holds only the in-frame ones, with some missing. The sample consists of approximately 720,000 clones, approximately 75% of them appearing once. Sequenced sample: memory CD4+ T cells sorted from blood. Specified subset: CD45RA-negative fraction. Source of these receptors: a woman aged 25 to 45 in good health.

This clone came up a few times. Written as DNA, the CDR3 is TGCGCCAGCAGCTTGGGACTAGCGGGGGCCACAGATACGCAGTATTTT. This codes for CASSLGLAGATDTQYF. This sequence joins TRBV5-1 and TRBJ2-3; 12 bases are shared with TRBD2. V lost 0 bases to trimming and J lost 2 bases; unmatched junction nucleotides: 1. Germline V gene lookup returns CDR1 SGHRS and CDR2 YFSETQ. The CDR3 runs 16 residues.

V and J are TRBV2 and TRBJ2-7, with no clear D. Germline V gives CDR1 SNHLY, CDR2 FYNNEI. The CDR3 has 16 residues. The V end lost 4 bases, the J end lost 0 bases, and 16 bases lay between the germline ends. As DNA, the CDR3 is TGTGCCAGCAGTGGTTCTGGCGTCCCCGGCTCCTACGAGCAGTACTTC. Its translation: CASSGSGVPGSYEQYF.

This clone was counted only a few times. V gene TRBV30 combines with J gene TRBJ2-1; 10 bases are a match to TRBD2. The CDR3 is 14 amino acids. V gave up 6 bases and J gave up 7 bases; unmatched junction bases: 9. Germline V lookup: CDR1 GTSNPN, CDR2 SVGIG (reference sequence). The CDR3 spells CACRLAGFGNEQFF. CDR3 sequence (DNA): TGTGCCTGCCGACTAGCGGGTTTCGGGAATGAGCAGTTCTTC.

Regarding this clone: Other DNA sequences in the same sample also yield this CDR3. The chain links TRBV7-2 to TRBJ2-3; perhaps TRBD1 as D (5 bases). Trimming shortened V by 1 base and J by 0 bases, and 8 bases separated the two germline ends. CDR1 SGHTA and CDR2 FQGNSA come from the germline V gene. This CDR3 is built from 15 residues. DNA of the CDR3: TGTGCCAGCAGCTTAGAGGGGTCTAGCACAGATACGCAGTATTTT. Amino acids: CASSLEGSSTDTQYF. Full variable domain (outside the CDR3, taken from reference TRBV7-2 and TRBJ2-3): GAGVSQSPSNKVTEKGKDVELRCDPISGHTALYWYRQSLGQGLEFLIYFQGNSAPDKSGLPSDRFSAERTGGSVSTLTIQRTQQEDSAVYLCASSLEGSSTDTQYFGPGTRLTVL.

The chain is built from TRBV2 and TRBJ2-7; perhaps D is TRBD1 or TRBD2 (5 bases each). Germline V CDR1 and CDR2: SNHLY, FYNNEI. There are 14 residues in the CDR3. Trimming left V 7 bases short and J 0 bases short, with 13 bases between. The CDR3 nucleotides read TGTGCCAGCAACCGGGACGGAAGCTCCTACGAGCAGTACTTC. Translated, it gives CASNRDGSSYEQYF.

The chain joins TRBV27 to TRBJ2-7; a weak D match, TRBD2 (6 bases). The germline V gene encodes CDR1 MNHEY and CDR2 SMNVEV (reference sequence). The CDR3 is 14 residues long. The germline V and J ends were trimmed by 6 bases and 4 bases, with 16 bases remaining between them. The CDR3 DNA follows: TGTGCCAGCAGGTCGGTCAGCGGGTTGTACGAGCAGTACTTC. Its translation is CASRSVSGLYEQYF.

This clone turned up a few times. This chain links TRBV4-1 with TRBJ2-7; D tentatively reads TRBD1 or TRBD2 (5 bases each). The germline V gene encodes CDR1 MGHRA and CDR2 YSYEKL. The germline V and J ends were trimmed by 1 base and 5 bases, with 15 bases remaining between them. The CDR3 loop spans 15 amino acids. The CDR3: CASSQAVGAVDEQYF. Written as DNA, the CDR3 is TGCGCCAGCAGCCAAGCGGTCGGGGCGGTCGACGAGCAGTACTTC.

The CDR3 DNA reads TGTGCCAGCAGCTACAGGGAGGACAATGAGCAGTTCTTC. Translating gives CASSYREDNEQFF. The rearrangement uses TRBV5-4 and TRBJ2-1; D could derive from TRBD1 or TRBD2 (6 bases each). The CDR3 loop spans 13 amino acids. Germline-derived CDR1 and CDR2 are SGHNT and YYREEE (reference sequence). V was clipped by 3 bases and J by 5 bases, with 9 bases between them. The full variable domain, in which reference TRBV5-4 and TRBJ2-1 provide the parts outside the CDR3, is ETGVTQSPTHLIKTRGQQVTLRCSSQSGHNTVSWYQQALGQGPQFIFQYYREEENGRGNFPPRFSGLQFPNYSSELNVNALELDDSALYLCASSYREDNEQFFGPGTRLTVL.

The rearrangement joins TRBV5-1 to TRBJ2-2; perhaps TRBD2 as D (6 bases). The CDR3 contains 15 residues. The germline CDR1 and CDR2 sequences are SGHRS and YFSETQ. V was shortened by 5 bases and J by 7 bases, with 18 bases between the two germline ends. DNA of the CDR3: TGCGCCAGCAGTGGGGACTCGGGGTTTATCGGGGAGCTGTTTTTT. Its translation is CASSGDSGFIGELFF.

The chain employs TRBV6-6 and TRBJ2-7; D is unclear. This CDR3 region has 12 residues. CDR1 MNHNY and CDR2 SVGAGI come from the germline V gene (reference sequence). The ends were cut back, 1 base at V and 4 bases at J, with 5 bases in the middle. CDR3 protein: CASSYLDYEQYF. The CDR3 nucleotides read TGTGCCAGCAGTTACTTGGATTACGAGCAGTACTTC.

This chain uses TRBV18 with TRBJ1-1; 7 bases map to TRBD1. The germline V gene has CDR1 KGHSH and CDR2 LQKENI. The CDR3 covers 14 residues. V lost 4 bases to trimming and J lost 3 bases; unmatched junction nucleotides: 5. CDR3 nucleotides: TGTGCCAGCTCACTCCAGGGGGGAGACACTGAAGCTTTCTTT. Its protein is CASSLQGGDTEAFF.

V is TRBV30 and J is TRBJ1-1, with a possible D match to TRBD1 (6 bases). The CDR3 is 15 residues long. Between the trimmed V and J ends, which lost 0 bases and 1 base, there was a span of 12 bases. From germline, CDR1 is GTSNPN and CDR2 SVGIG (reference sequence). This chain's CDR3 is CAWSVWGARNTEAFF. Here the CDR3 DNA reads TGTGCCTGGAGTGTATGGGGGGCGAGGAACACTGAAGCTTTCTTT. The entire variable domain, with the rest obtained from reference TRBV30 and TRBJ1-1, is as follows: SQTIHQWPATLVQPVGSPLSLECTVEGTSNPNLYWYRQAAGRGLQLLFYSVGIGQISSEVPQNLSASRPQDRQFILSSKKLLLSDSGFYLCAWSVWGARNTEAFFGQGTRLTVV.

This rearrangement joins TRBV29-1 to TRBJ2-3; the D gene is possibly TRBD2 (6 bases). Germline V gene data show CDR1 as SQVTM and CDR2 as ANQGSEA. V lost 1 base and J lost 2, with 19 bases in between. The CDR3 consists of 17 residues. CDR3: CSVEGGETGQSTDTQYF. For the CDR3, the DNA is TGCAGCGTTGAAGGGGGGGAAACCGGCCAATCCACAGATACGCAGTATTTT.

V and J are TRBV6-6 and TRBJ1-1; no clear D gene. This CDR3 is built from 12 residues. Trimming took off 0 bases at V and 8 bases at J, with 7 bases between the two ends. Germline V gene sequence: CDR1 MNHNY, CDR2 SVGAGI (reference sequence). The CDR3 sequence: CASSYSVGEAFF. The CDR3 bases are TGTGCCAGCAGTTACTCTGTGGGGGAAGCTTTCTTT.

The chain is built from TRBV5-1 and TRBJ2-5; D possibly corresponds to TRBD1 (6 bases). V gave up 0 bases and J gave up 4 bases, with 10 bases separating them. The CDR3 has 14 amino acids. Germline V gives CDR1 SGHRS, CDR2 YFSETQ. CDR3 in amino acids: CASSLGGRGETQYF. The CDR3 DNA is TGCGCCAGCAGCTTGGGAGGCAGGGGAGAGACCCAGTACTTC.

V is TRBV18 and J is TRBJ1-2; 7 nucleotides line up with TRBD1. Germline loops: CDR1 KGHSH, CDR2 LQKENI. This CDR3 region has 15 residues. J was trimmed by 8 bases and V by 5 bases; bases with no gene match: 14. The CDR3 here is CASSLFPTGVDGYTF. The CDR3 DNA sequence: TGTGCCAGCTCATTATTTCCTACAGGGGTCGACGGCTACACCTTC.

This chain connects TRBV28 to TRBJ2-7; 9 bases fit TRBD2. The CDR3 is 14 amino acids. The ends lost 7 bases at V and 4 bases at J; junction bases unmatched: 8. Germline V CDR1 and CDR2: MDHEN, SYDVKM. The CDR3: CASNPGLAEYEQYF. The CDR3 region has the DNA TGTGCCAGCAATCCGGGACTAGCAGAATACGAGCAGTACTTC.

CDR3 in amino acids: CASSLDAIYEQYF. CDR3 coding DNA: TGCGCCAGCAGCTTGGACGCGATCTACGAGCAGTACTTC. The chain uses TRBV5-1 and TRBJ2-7; D remains unclear. V was clipped by 0 bases and J by 3 bases, with 7 bases between them. CDR1 and CDR2 from the germline V gene are SGHRS and YFSETQ. The CDR3 spans 13 residues. Full variable domain (missing parts from reference TRBV5-1 and TRBJ2-7): KAGVTQTPRYLIKTRGQQVTLSCSPISGHRSVSWYQQTPGQGLQFLFEYFSETQRNKGNFPGRFSGRQFSNSRSEMNVSTLELGDSALYLCASSLDAIYEQYFGPGTRLTVT.

The chain recombines TRBV13 with TRBJ1-1; D unclear. The V gene lost 4 bases and the J gene lost 6 bases, with 18 bases spanning the gap. This CDR3 contains 15 residues. Germline V lookup: CDR1 PRHDT, CDR2 FYEKMQ (reference sequence). CDR3 bases: TGTGCCAGCAGCTCCCCGGTCGGGTCAGGATCTGAAGCTTTCTTT. Its translation is CASSSPVGSGSEAFF.

Worth noting for this clone: This specimen includes other DNA sequences encoding the same CDR3. The rearrangement joins TRBV28 to TRBJ1-2; tentative D call: TRBD1 (6 bases). This CDR3 has 13 amino acids. V dropped 5 bases and J dropped 3 bases, with 10 bases sitting between them. Germline values: CDR1 MDHEN, CDR2 SYDVKM. The CDR3 loop is CASSEGGDYGYTF. Written as DNA, the CDR3 is TGTGCCAGCAGTGAGGGGGGAGACTATGGCTACACCTTC.

This clone was found many times. J is TRBJ2-1 and V is TRBV5-1; unclear D gene. Trimming stripped 4 bases from V and 1 base from J, with 12 bases between. Germline CDR1 and CDR2: SGHRS and YFSETQ. The CDR3 has 15 amino acids. CDR3 sequence: CASSIDSASYNEQFF. In DNA, the CDR3 is TGCGCCAGCAGCATAGACTCTGCGTCCTACAATGAGCAGTTCTTC.

This chain joins TRBV19 and TRBJ2-7, with D possibly matching TRBD2 (6 bases). The V end lost 2 bases, the J end lost 2 bases, and 16 bases lay between the germline ends. This CDR3 spans 16 amino acids. Per germline, CDR1 LNHDA and CDR2 SQIVND (reference sequence). CDR3: CASSINPTSSTYEQYF. The CDR3 DNA sequence: TGTGCCAGTAGTATAAACCCGACTAGTTCAACCTACGAGCAGTACTTC.

This clone was detected ten times or more. The sample carries other DNA sequences with the same CDR3. The V call is TRBV5-1, the J call TRBJ2-5, with 13 bases aligning to TRBD2. J was trimmed by 5 bases and V by 4 bases; bases with no gene match: 2. In germline, CDR1 is SGHRS, CDR2 YFSETQ. The CDR3 runs to 14 residues. Written as DNA, the CDR3 is TGCGCCAGCAGCCTGACTAGCGGGAGGGAGACCCAGTACTTC. This codes for CASSLTSGRETQYF.

This clone was counted many times. This chain uses TRBV6-5 with TRBJ2-1, with 7 bases aligning to TRBD2. Unmatched junction bases numbered 4, after V lost 4 bases and J lost 4 bases. This CDR3 contains 14 residues. Germline V gene lookup returns CDR1 MNHEY and CDR2 SVGAGI. CDR3 loop: CASSSLGGYNEQFF. DNA of the CDR3: TGTGCCAGCAGTTCTCTGGGGGGGTACAATGAGCAGTTCTTC.

The rearrangement uses TRBV11-3 and TRBJ2-5, with D possibly TRBD2 on 5 matching bases. The CDR3 covers 13 residues. In germline, CDR1 is SGHNT, CDR2 YENEEA. The V end lost 5 bases, the J end lost 5 bases, and 12 bases lay between the germline ends. The CDR3 loop reads CASSDRDVETQYF. CDR3 DNA: TGTGCCAGCAGCGATCGGGATGTGGAGACCCAGTACTTC.

The V and J genes are TRBV21-1 and TRBJ2-7. TRBV21-1 is recorded as a pseudogene. This CDR3 has 13 residues. CDR3 loop: CASSPKGFYEQYF. In DNA form, the CDR3 reads TGTGCCAGCAGCCCAAAGGGCTTCTACGAGCAGTACTTC.

This clone has only a few counts. This chain links TRBV5-1 with TRBJ2-7; D unresolved. Trimming shortened V by 4 bases and J by 7 bases, and 15 bases separated the two germline ends. The germline V gene encodes CDR1 SGHRS and CDR2 YFSETQ. This CDR3 spans 13 amino acids. The CDR3 coding sequence is TGCGCCAGCAGCCCCAACCCAAGCTGGGAGCAGTACTTC. Translated, it gives CASSPNPSWEQYF.

In this sample, this clone turned up a few times. The CDR3 DNA follows: TGTGCCAGCCAATGGGGGCCTAATGAAAAACTGTTTTTT. Translation: CASQWGPNEKLFF. The V call is TRBV14, the J call TRBJ1-4, with D tentatively TRBD1 (6 bases). Trimming pared 8 bases from V and 3 bases from J, leaving 10 bases between. Germline V CDR1 and CDR2: SGHDN, FVKESK. The CDR3 has 13 residues. Together with reference TRBV14 and TRBJ1-4, the CDR3 gives the full variable domain: EAGVTQFPSHSVIEKGQTVTLRCDPISGHDNLYWYRRVMGKEIKFLLHFVKESKQDESGMPNNRFLAERTGGTYSTLKVQPAELEDSGVYFCASQWGPNEKLFFGSGTQLSVL.

This clone was seen a few times. This sequence joins TRBV27 and TRBJ2-7; tentative D call: TRBD2 (7 bases). The CDR3 totals 15 residues. Germline V lookup: CDR1 MNHEY, CDR2 SMNVEV (reference sequence). V gave up 8 bases and J gave up 4 bases, with 21 bases separating them. The CDR3 spells CASQSLGGGHYEQYF. CDR3 in DNA: TGTGCCAGCCAATCCTTAGGGGGGGGACATTACGAGCAGTACTTC.

The chain uses TRBV2 and TRBJ2-7, with 11 bases fitting TRBD1. V shed 6 bases, J shed 5 bases, and the junction held 9 bases outside the gene matches. This CDR3 has 15 amino acids. In germline, CDR1 is SNHLY, CDR2 FYNNEI. CDR3 region: CASRPGQGVRNEQYF. CDR3 coding DNA: TGTGCCAGCAGACCGGGACAGGGGGTGAGGAACGAGCAGTACTTC.

As concerns this clone: This sample includes further DNA sequences coding for the same CDR3. The chain is built from TRBV18 and TRBJ1-1; TRBD1 matches 8 bases. V shed 3 bases, J shed 4 bases, and the junction held 4 bases outside the gene matches. This CDR3 is 14 amino acids long. Germline values: CDR1 KGHSH, CDR2 LQKENI. CDR3 sequence (DNA): TGTGCCAGCTCACCCTTAGACAGGGGCACTGAAGCTTTCTTT. Protein product: CASSPLDRGTEAFF.